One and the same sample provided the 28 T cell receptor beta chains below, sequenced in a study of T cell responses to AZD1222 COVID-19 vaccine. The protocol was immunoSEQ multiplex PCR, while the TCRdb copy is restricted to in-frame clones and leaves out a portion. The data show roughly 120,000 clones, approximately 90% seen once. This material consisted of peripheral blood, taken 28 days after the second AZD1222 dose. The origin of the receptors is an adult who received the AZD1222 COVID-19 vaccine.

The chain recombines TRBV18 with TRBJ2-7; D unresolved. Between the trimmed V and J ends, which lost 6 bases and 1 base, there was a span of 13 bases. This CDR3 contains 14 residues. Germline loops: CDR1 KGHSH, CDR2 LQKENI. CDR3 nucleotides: TGTGCCAGCTCCCTTGAGCTGACTTCCTACGAGCAGTACTTC. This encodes CASSLELTSYEQYF.

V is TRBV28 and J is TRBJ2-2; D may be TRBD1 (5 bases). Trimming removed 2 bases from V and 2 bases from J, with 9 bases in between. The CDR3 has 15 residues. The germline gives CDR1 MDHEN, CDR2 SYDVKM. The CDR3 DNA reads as TGTGCCAGCAGTTTAGACAGCACCAACACCGGGGAGCTGTTTTTT. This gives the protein CASSLDSTNTGELFF.

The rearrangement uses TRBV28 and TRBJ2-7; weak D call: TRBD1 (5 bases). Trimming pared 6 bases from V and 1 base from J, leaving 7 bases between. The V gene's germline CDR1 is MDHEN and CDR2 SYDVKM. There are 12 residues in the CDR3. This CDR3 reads CASRAGSYEQYF. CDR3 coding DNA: TGTGCCAGCAGAGCAGGGTCCTACGAGCAGTACTTC. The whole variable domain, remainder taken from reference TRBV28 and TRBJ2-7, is DVKVTQSSRYLVKRTGEKVFLECVQDMDHENMFWYRQDPGLGLRLIYFSYDVKMKEKGDIPEGYSVSREKKERFSLILESASTNQTSMYLCASRAGSYEQYFGPGTRLTVT.

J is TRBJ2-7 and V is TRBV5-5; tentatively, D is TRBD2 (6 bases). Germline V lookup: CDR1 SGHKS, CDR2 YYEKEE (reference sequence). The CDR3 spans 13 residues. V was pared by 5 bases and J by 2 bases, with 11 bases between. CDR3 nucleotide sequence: TGTGCCAGCAGGCGGGACGGAGCCTACGAGCAGTACTTC. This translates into CASRRDGAYEQYF.

The CDR3 protein is CASIGRYNYGYTF. The CDR3 coding sequence is TGCGCCAGCATCGGAAGGTACAACTATGGCTACACCTTC. The chain recombines TRBV10-1 with TRBJ1-2; no firm D call. Germline loops: CDR1 WNHNN, CDR2 SYGVQD (reference sequence). This CDR3 region has 13 residues. V was trimmed by 7 bases and J by 2 bases, leaving 11 bases between them.

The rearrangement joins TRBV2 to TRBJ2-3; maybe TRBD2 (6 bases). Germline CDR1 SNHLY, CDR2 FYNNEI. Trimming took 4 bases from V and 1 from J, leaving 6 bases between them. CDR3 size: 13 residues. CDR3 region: CASSGGGTDTQYF. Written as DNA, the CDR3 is TGTGCCAGCAGTGGGGGGGGCACAGATACGCAGTATTTT.

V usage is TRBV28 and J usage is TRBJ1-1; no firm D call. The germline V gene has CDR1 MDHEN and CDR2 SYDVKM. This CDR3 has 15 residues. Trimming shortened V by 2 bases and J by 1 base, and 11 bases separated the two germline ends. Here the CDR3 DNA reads TGTGCCAGCAGTTTAGGTACCCTGGGGAACACTGAAGCTTTCTTT. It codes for CASSLGTLGNTEAFF.

CDR3: CASSRGDTGVVGELFF. CDR3 DNA sequence: TGTGCCAGCAGCCGGGGGGACACAGGGGTAGTCGGGGAGCTGTTTTTT. J is TRBJ2-2 and V is TRBV5-4; D possibly uses TRBD1 or TRBD2 (7 bases each). This CDR3 is 16 amino acids long. Germline loops: CDR1 SGHNT, CDR2 YYREEE (reference sequence). Trimming stripped 4 bases from V and 7 bases from J, with 20 bases between.

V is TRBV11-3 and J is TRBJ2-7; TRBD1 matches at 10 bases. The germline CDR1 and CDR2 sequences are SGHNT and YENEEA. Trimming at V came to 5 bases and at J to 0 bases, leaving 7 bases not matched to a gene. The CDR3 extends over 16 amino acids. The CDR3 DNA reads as TGTGCCAGCAGCACAGACAGGGGGCCAGTCTCCTACGAGCAGTACTTC. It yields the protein CASSTDRGPVSYEQYF.

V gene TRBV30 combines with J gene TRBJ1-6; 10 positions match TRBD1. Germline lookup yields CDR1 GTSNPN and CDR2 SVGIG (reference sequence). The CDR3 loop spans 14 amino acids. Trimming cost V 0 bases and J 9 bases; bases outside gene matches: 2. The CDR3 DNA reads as TGTGCCTGGAGTGTTGACAGGGGGCTTTCACCCCTCCACTTT. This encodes CAWSVDRGLSPLHF.

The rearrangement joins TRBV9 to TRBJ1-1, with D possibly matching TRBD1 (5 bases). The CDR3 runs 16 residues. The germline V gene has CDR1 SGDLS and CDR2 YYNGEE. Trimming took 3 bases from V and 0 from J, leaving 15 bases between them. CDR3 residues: CASSATPDTLNTEAFF. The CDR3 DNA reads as TGTGCCAGCAGCGCGACCCCGGACACCCTGAACACTGAAGCTTTCTTT.

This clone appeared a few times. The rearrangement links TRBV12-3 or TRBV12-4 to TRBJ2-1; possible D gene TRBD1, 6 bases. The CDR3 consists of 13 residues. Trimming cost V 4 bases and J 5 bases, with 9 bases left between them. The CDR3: CASSSWTDNEQFF. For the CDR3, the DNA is TGTGCCAGCAGTTCCTGGACAGACAATGAGCAGTTCTTC.

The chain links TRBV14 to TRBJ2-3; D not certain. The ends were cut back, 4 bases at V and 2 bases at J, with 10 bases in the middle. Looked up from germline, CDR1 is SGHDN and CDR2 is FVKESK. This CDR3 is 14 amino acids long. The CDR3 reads CASSRTIFTDTQYF. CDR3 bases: TGTGCCAGCAGCCGCACGATTTTCACAGATACGCAGTATTTT.

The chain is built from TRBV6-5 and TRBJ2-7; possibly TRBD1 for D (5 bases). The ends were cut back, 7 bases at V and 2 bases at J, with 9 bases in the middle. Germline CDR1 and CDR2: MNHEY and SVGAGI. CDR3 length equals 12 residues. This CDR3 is CASTMGPYEQYF. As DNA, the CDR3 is TGTGCCAGCACCATGGGGCCCTACGAGCAGTACTTC.

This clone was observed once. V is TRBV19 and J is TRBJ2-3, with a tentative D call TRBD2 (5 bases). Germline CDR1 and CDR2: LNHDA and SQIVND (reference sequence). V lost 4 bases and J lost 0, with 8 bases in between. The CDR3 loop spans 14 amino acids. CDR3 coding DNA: TGTGCCAGTAGTACCCCGGGAAGCACAGATACGCAGTATTTT. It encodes CASSTPGSTDTQYF. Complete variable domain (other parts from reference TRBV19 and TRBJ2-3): DGGITQSPKYLFRKEGQNVTLSCEQNLNHDAMYWYRQDPGQGLRLIYYSQIVNDFQKGDIAEGYSVSREKKESFPLTVTSAQKNPTAFYLCASSTPGSTDTQYFGPGTRLTVL.

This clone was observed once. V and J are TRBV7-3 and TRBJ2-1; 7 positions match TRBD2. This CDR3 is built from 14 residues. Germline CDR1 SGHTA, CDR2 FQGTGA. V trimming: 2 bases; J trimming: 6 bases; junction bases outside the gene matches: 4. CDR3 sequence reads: CASSLETSFNEQFF. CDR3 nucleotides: TGTGCCAGCAGCTTAGAGACTAGCTTCAATGAGCAGTTCTTC.

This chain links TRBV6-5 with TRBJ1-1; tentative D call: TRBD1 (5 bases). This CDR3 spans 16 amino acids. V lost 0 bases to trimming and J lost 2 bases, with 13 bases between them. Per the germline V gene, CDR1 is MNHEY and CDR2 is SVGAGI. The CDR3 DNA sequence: TGTGCCAGCAGTTACTCGTTTCAGGGTAGTAACACTGAAGCTTTCTTT. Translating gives CASSYSFQGSNTEAFF.

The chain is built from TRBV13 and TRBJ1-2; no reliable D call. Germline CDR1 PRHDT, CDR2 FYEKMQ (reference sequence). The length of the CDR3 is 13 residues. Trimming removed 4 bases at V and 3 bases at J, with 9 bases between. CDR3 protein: CASSSDGDYGYTF. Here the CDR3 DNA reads TGTGCCAGCAGCTCGGACGGCGACTATGGCTACACCTTC. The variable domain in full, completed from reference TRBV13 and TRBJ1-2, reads AAGVIQSPRHLIKEKRETATLKCYPIPRHDTVYWYQQGPGQDPQFLISFYEKMQSDKGSIPDRFSAQQFSDYHSELNMSSLELGDSALYFCASSSDGDYGYTFGSGTRLTVV.

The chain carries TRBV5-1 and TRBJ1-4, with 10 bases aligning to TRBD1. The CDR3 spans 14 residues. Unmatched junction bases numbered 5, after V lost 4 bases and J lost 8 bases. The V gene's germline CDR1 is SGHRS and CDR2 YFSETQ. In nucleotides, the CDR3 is TGCGCCAGCAGCGCTGGGACAGGGGAAGAAAAACTGTTTTTT. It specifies CASSAGTGEEKLFF.

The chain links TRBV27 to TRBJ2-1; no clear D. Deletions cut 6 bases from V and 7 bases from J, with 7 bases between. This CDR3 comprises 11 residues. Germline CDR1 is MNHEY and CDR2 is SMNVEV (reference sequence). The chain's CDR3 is CASSTTNEQFF. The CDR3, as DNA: TGTGCCAGCAGCACCACTAATGAGCAGTTCTTC.

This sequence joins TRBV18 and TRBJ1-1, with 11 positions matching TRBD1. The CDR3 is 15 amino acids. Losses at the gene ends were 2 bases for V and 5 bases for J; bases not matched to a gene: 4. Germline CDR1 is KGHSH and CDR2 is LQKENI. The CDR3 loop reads CASSPTGTGGTEAFF. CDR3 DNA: TGTGCCAGCTCACCAACCGGGACAGGGGGAACTGAAGCTTTCTTT.

Here the CDR3 reads CASRSTPGQGNSPLHF. DNA for the CDR3: TGCGCCAGCAGGTCAACGCCGGGACAGGGGAATTCACCCCTCCACTTT. The chain recombines TRBV5-1 with TRBJ1-6, with 10 nucleotides matching TRBD1. Germline V CDR1 and CDR2: SGHRS, YFSETQ. The junction had 9 bases not matched to a gene; V was cut back by 5 bases and J by 7 bases. CDR3 length: 16 amino acids.

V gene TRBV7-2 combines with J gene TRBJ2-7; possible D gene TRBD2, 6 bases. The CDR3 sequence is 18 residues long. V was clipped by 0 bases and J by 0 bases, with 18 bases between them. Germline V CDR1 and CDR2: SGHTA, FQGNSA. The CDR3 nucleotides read TGTGCCAGCAGCTTAGCGCGAGGTTCGCGGGGTTACTCCTACGAGCAGTACTTC. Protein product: CASSLARGSRGYSYEQYF.

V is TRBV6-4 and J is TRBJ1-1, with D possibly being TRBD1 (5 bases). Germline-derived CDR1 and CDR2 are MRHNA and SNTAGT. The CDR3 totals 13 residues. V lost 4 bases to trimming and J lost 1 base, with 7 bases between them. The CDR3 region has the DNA TGTGCCAGCAGTGTACAGGCGAACACTGAAGCTTTCTTT. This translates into CASSVQANTEAFF.

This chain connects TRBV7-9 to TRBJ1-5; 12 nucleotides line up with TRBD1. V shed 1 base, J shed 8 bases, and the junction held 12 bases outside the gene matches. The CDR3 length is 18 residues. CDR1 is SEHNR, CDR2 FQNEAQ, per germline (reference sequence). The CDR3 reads CASSLVGGGTGGREPQHF. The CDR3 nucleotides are TGTGCCAGCAGCTTAGTAGGTGGTGGGACAGGGGGCAGAGAGCCCCAGCATTTT.

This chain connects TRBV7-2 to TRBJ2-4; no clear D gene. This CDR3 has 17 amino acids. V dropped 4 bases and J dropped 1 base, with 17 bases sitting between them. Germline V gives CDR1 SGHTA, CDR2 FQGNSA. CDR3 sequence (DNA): TGTGCCAGCAGCTCCTCACCGACCATTCGGGCCAAAAACATTCAGTACTTC. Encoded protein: CASSSSPTIRAKNIQYF.

CDR3 loop: CAWSVGSSSYNEQFF. CDR3 sequence (DNA): TGTGCCTGGAGTGTAGGCTCGAGCTCCTACAATGAGCAGTTCTTC. The chain couples TRBV30 to TRBJ2-1, with D unresolved. Deletions cut 0 bases from V and 0 bases from J, with 9 bases between. Germline lookup yields CDR1 GTSNPN and CDR2 SVGIG (reference sequence). This CDR3 is 15 amino acids long.

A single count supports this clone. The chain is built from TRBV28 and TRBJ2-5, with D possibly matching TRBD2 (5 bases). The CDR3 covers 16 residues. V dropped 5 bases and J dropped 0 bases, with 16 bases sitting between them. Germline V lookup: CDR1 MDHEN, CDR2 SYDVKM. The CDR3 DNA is TGTGCCAGCAGTACCACGCGGGCTGGGTACCAAGAGACCCAGTACTTC. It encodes CASSTTRAGYQETQYF.